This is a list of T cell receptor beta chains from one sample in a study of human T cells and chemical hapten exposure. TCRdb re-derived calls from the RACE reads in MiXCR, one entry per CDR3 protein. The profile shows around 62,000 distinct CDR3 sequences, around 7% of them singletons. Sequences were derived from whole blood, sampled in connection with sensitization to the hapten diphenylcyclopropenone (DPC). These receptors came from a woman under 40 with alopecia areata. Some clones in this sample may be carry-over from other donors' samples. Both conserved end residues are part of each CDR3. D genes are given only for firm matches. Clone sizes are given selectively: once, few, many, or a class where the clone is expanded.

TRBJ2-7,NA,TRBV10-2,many,CASSQVALDEQYF,TGCGCCAGCAGTCAAGTGGCCCTAGACGAGCAGTACTTC
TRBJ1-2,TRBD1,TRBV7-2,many,CASSSWPRGQHYGYTF,TGTGCCAGCAGCTCCTGGCCGAGGGGGCAGCACTATGGCTACACCTTC
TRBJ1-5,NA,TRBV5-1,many,CASSLYARESNQPQHF,TGCGCCAGCAGCTTGTATGCCAGGGAGAGCAATCAGCCCCAGCATTTT
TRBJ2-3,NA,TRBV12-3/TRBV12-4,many,CASSFPDTQYF,TGTGCCAGCAGTTTCCCAGATACGCAGTATTTT
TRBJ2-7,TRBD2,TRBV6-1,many,CASSSRTSGASYEQYF,TGTGCCAGCAGTTCTCGGACTAGCGGGGCCTCCTACGAGCAGTACTTC
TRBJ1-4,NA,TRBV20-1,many,CSASRGGEVGEKLFF,TGCAGTGCTAGCCGTGGAGGGGAGGTTGGTGAAAAACTGTTTTTT
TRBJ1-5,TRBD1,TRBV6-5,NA,CASSYSGQGVQPQHF,TGTGCCAGCAGTTACTCTGGACAGGGAGTTCAGCCCCAGCATTTT
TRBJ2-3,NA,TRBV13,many,CATSIQGPNTQYF,TGTGCCACCTCAATTCAAGGCCCGAATACGCAGTATTTT
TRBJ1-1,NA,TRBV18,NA,CASRDGENTEAFF,TGTGCCAGTAGGGACGGAGAGAACACTGAAGCTTTCTTT
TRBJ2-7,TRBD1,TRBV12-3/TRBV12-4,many,CASSLGLRTGPYEQYF,TGTGCCAGCAGTCTAGGCCTACGGACAGGCCCCTACGAGCAGTACTTC
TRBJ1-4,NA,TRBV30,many,CAWSSPGRTNEKLFF,TGTGCCTGGAGTAGCCCGGGACGGACTAATGAAAAACTGTTTTTT
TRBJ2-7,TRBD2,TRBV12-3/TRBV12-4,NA,CASSSSWTSGDYEQYF,TGTGCCAGCAGTTCCTCTTGGACTAGCGGGGACTACGAGCAGTACTTC
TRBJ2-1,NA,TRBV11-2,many,CASSSLRGSYNEQFF,TGTGCCAGCAGCTCTCTCAGGGGCTCCTACAATGAGCAGTTCTTC
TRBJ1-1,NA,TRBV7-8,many,CASSLYNTMNTEAFF,TGTGCCAGCAGCTTATACAACACCATGAACACTGAAGCTTTCTTT
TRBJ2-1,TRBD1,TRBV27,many,CASSPQGAYNEQFF,TGTGCCAGCAGTCCACAGGGGGCATACAATGAGCAGTTCTTC
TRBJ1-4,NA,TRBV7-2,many,CASSPFGADEKLFF,TGTGCCAGCAGCCCCTTCGGAGCGGATGAAAAACTGTTTTTT
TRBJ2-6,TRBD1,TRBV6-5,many,CASSFSPGGSGANVLTF,TGTGCCAGCAGTTTTTCCCCAGGGGGCTCTGGGGCCAACGTCCTGACTTTC
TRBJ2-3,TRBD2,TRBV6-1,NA,CATGGVFTDTQYF,TGTGCCACCGGGGGGGTATTCACAGATACGCAGTATTTT
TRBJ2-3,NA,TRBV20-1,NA,CSAAVGGAITDTQYF,TGCAGTGCTGCGGTGGGGGGTGCAATCACAGATACGCAGTATTTT
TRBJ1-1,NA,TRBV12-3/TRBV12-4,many,CAILIGMGTEAFF,TGTGCCATCCTCATCGGTATGGGCACTGAAGCTTTCTTT
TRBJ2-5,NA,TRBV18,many,CASSPLRDPQETQYF,TGTGCCAGCTCACCACTCCGGGACCCACAAGAGACCCAGTACTTC
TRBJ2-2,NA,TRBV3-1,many,CASSQPIRAGELFF,TGTGCCAGCAGCCAACCCATCAGGGCCGGGGAGCTGTTTTTT
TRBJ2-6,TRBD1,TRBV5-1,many,CASSSGQGGSGANVLTF,TGCGCCAGCAGCAGTGGACAGGGCGGCTCTGGGGCCAACGTCCTGACTTTC
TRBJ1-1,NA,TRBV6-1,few,CASSEGPEAFF,TGTGCCAGCAGTGAAGGGCCTGAAGCTTTCTTT
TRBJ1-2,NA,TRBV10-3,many,CAISESRQVGDGYTF,TGTGCCATCAGTGAGTCCCGACAGGTTGGGGATGGCTACACCTTC
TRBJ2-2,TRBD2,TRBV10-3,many,CAIAPTSGSGGELFF,TGTGCCATCGCCCCGACTAGCGGAAGCGGCGGGGAGCTGTTTTTT
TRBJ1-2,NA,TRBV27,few,CASSIEGKQGDGYTF,TGTGCCAGCAGTATAGAGGGGAAACAGGGAGATGGCTACACCTTC
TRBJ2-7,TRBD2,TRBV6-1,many,CAGGGLAGDSYEQYF,TGTGCCGGTGGTGGACTAGCGGGGGACTCCTACGAGCAGTACTTC
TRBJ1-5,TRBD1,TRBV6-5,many,CASSKNRGDQPQHF,TGTGCCAGCAGCAAAAACAGGGGCGATCAGCCCCAGCATTTT
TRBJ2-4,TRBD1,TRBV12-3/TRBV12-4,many,CASRDRDRVNIQYF,TGTGCCAGCAGAGACCGGGACAGGGTCAACATTCAGTACTTC
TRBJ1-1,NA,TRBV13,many,CASSLGMGGRVGTEAFF,TGTGCCAGCAGCTTAGGCATGGGTGGAAGGGTTGGGACTGAAGCTTTCTTT
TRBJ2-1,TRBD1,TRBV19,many,CASSRRPGQSSYNEQFF,TGTGCCAGTAGTCGTCGTCCGGGACAGAGTTCCTACAATGAGCAGTTCTTC
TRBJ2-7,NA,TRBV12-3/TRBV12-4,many,CASSPVLIEQYF,TGTGCCAGCAGCCCGGTCCTGATCGAGCAGTACTTC
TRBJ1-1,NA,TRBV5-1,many,CASSPAGSSTEAFF,TGCGCCAGCAGTCCGGCAGGGTCTAGCACTGAAGCTTTCTTT
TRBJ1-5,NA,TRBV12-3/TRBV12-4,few,CASSPRALGNQPQHF,TGTGCCAGCAGTCCCAGGGCTCTGGGCAATCAGCCCCAGCATTTT
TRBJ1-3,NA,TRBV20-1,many,CSASWGFGNTIYF,TGCAGTGCTAGTTGGGGGTTCGGAAACACCATATATTTT
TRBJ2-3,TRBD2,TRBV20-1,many,CSARLAGSTDTQYF,TGCAGTGCCAGACTAGCGGGCAGCACAGATACGCAGTATTTT
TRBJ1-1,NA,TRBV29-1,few,CSVGQGTRLEAFF,TGCAGCGTTGGTCAGGGGACGAGACTTGAAGCTTTCTTT
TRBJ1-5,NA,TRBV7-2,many,CASSFTSNQPQHF,TGTGCCAGCAGCTTCACTAGCAATCAGCCCCAGCATTTT
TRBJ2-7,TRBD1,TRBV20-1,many,CSASQPTTGAEQYF,TGCAGTGCTAGTCAGCCAACAACAGGGGCCGAGCAGTACTTC
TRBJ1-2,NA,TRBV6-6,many,CASKAAALANYGDTF,TGTGCCAGCAAGGCCGCGGCTCTCGCTAACTATGGCGACACCTTC
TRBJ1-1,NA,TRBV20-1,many,CSARRGGGRPEAFF,TGCAGTGCTCGTAGGGGGGGGGGTCGGCCTGAAGCTTTCTTT
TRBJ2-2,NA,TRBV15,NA,CATSTEGDTGELFF,TGTGCCACCAGCACTGAGGGGGACACCGGGGAGCTGTTTTTT
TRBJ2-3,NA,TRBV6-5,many,CASSPAIGGSTDTQYF,TGTGCCAGCAGTCCCGCTATTGGCGGTAGCACAGATACGCAGTATTTT
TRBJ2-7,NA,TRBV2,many,CASTPPGLQGDYEQYF,TGTGCCAGCACTCCCCCCGGGTTGCAAGGGGACTACGAGCAGTACTTC
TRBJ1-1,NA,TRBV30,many,CAWSGKRNTEAFF,TGTGCCTGGAGTGGGAAGCGGAACACTGAAGCTTTCTTT
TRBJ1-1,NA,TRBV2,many,CASRRAPPAAEAFF,TGTGCCAGCAGAAGGGCCCCCCCGGCGGCTGAAGCTTTCTTT
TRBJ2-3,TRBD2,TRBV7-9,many,CASSFGSGGRINTDTQYF,TGTGCCAGCAGCTTTGGGAGCGGGGGGCGAATAAACACAGATACGCAGTATTTT